These T cell receptor beta chains were read from a single sample in a study of beta chain features in type 1 diabetes. Sequencing used immunoSEQ multiplex PCR; TCRdb keeps in-frame clones, though not all of them. The sample includes fewer than 400,000 clones, roughly 8% of them seen just once. Sequenced material: central memory CD4+ T cells from blood. Receptors were obtained from a woman under 30 in good health. The CDR3 runs from the conserved cysteine through the conserved F or W. The D gene is left open where the match is weak. Where a row states a size, it is once, few, many or the class of an expanded clone; other rows omit it.

few	-	TRBJ1-1	TRBV11-2	CASSLQGVAEAFF	TGTGCCAGCAGCTTGCAGGGTGTCGCTGAAGCTTTCTTT
few	TRBD1	TRBJ2-7	TRBV11-2	CASSVWGQGPYEQYF	TGTGCCAGCAGCGTCTGGGGACAGGGTCCCTACGAGCAGTACTTC
few	-	TRBJ1-2	TRBV2	CASQRLGRGYTF	TGTGCCAGTCAGCGGTTAGGCCGCGGCTACACCTTC
few	-	TRBJ2-3	TRBV11-2	CASSLDVTDTQYF	TGTGCCAGCAGCTTAGATGTCACAGATACGCAGTATTTT
few	-	TRBJ2-4	TRBV5-1	CASSLGNGENIQYF	TGCGCCAGCAGCTTGGGGAACGGAGAAAACATTCAGTACTTC
few	TRBD2	TRBJ2-1	TRBV5-1	CASSLDPAGAGVMNEQFF	TGCGCCAGCAGCTTGGACCCAGCGGGAGCGGGAGTAATGAATGAGCAGTTCTTC
once	TRBD1	TRBJ2-7	TRBV27	CASIAGGEGYEQYF	TGTGCCAGCATTGCAGGGGGCGAGGGCTACGAGCAGTACTTC
-	-	TRBJ1-4	TRBV7-2	CASSLTVTGEKLFF	TGTGCCAGCAGCTTAACCGTCACTGGGGAAAAACTGTTTTTT
-	-	TRBJ2-7	TRBV6-5	CASHSYSYEQYF	TGTGCCAGCCACTCCTATTCCTACGAGCAGTACTTC
many	TRBD1	TRBJ1-3	TRBV11-2	CASRSDRGVGNTIYF	TGTGCCAGCAGATCGGACAGGGGAGTTGGAAACACCATATATTTT
few	-	TRBJ2-1	TRBV5-1	CASDSGGFHNEQFF	TGCGCCAGCGATTCAGGGGGGTTCCACAATGAGCAGTTCTTC
-	-	TRBJ1-3	TRBV15	CATSVIGNTIYF	TGTGCCACCAGCGTTATAGGAAACACCATATATTTT
-	-	TRBJ2-1	TRBV5-1	CASSLATGHYNEQFF	TGCGCCAGCAGCTTGGCAACGGGACATTACAATGAGCAGTTCTTC
few	-	TRBJ1-2	TRBV18	CASSQSRSRDYGYTF	TGTGCCAGCTCGCAATCCAGGAGTAGAGACTATGGCTACACCTTC
-	TRBD2	TRBJ2-7	TRBV25-1	CASRGAGGSYEQYF	TGTGCCAGCAGGGGAGCGGGAGGGTCCTACGAGCAGTACTTC
few	-	TRBJ2-5	TRBV7-2	CASIARGAETQYF	TGTGCCAGCATAGCAAGGGGGGCAGAGACCCAGTACTTC
-	-	TRBJ1-5	TRBV10-3	CAISESTRRGNQPQHF	TGTGCCATCAGTGAGTCGACTCGGAGGGGTAATCAGCCCCAGCATTTT
many	-	TRBJ2-7	TRBV7-9	CASSQLRASEQYF	TGTGCCAGCAGCCAACTTCGGGCTAGCGAGCAGTACTTC
-	TRBD1	TRBJ1-5	TRBV4-2	CASSQGQGLGGNQPQHF	TGTGCCAGCAGCCAGGGACAGGGGTTGGGTGGCAATCAGCCCCAGCATTTT
-	-	TRBJ2-7	TRBV7-9	CASSFPNSYEQYF	TGTGCCAGCAGCTTTCCGAACTCCTACGAGCAGTACTTC
many	-	TRBJ2-2	TRBV18	CASSVGKYTGELFF	TGTGCCAGCTCAGTCGGAAAATACACCGGGGAGCTGTTTTTT
-	-	TRBJ2-7	TRBV28	CASRALSAEQYF	TGTGCCAGCAGAGCCCTCTCAGCGGAGCAGTACTTC
-	-	TRBJ2-1	TRBV5-5	CASSLYGAETYNEQFF	TGTGCCAGCAGCTTGTATGGGGCGGAGACCTACAATGAGCAGTTCTTC
-	TRBD2	TRBJ2-1	TRBV4-2	CASSQGAQRDPSYNEQFF	TGTGCCAGCAGCCAAGGAGCCCAGCGGGATCCCTCCTACAATGAGCAGTTCTTC
-	-	TRBJ2-1	TRBV18	CASSPGRDEQFF	TGTGCCAGCTCACCAGGCCGGGATGAGCAGTTCTTC
few	-	TRBJ2-3	TRBV5-5	CASSLATGGGADTQYF	TGTGCCAGCAGCTTAGCGACCGGAGGAGGGGCAGATACGCAGTATTTT
few	-	TRBJ2-2	TRBV6-5	CASSYGGYDTGELFF	TGTGCCAGCAGTTACGGGGGTTACGACACCGGGGAGCTGTTTTTT
-	TRBD1	TRBJ1-2	TRBV25-1	CASSEYPQGAGDGYTF	TGTGCCAGCAGTGAATATCCACAGGGGGCCGGGGATGGCTACACCTTC
-	-	TRBJ2-2	TRBV5-3	CASKPWGGELFF	TGTGCCAGCAAACCGTGGGGCGGGGAGCTGTTTTTT
-	TRBD1	TRBJ1-2	TRBV27	CASSSRTGSRLPGYGYTF	TGTGCCAGCAGTTCCAGGACAGGGTCTAGATTACCAGGCTATGGCTACACCTTC
few	TRBD1	TRBJ1-5	TRBV28	CASSPRTGNQPQHF	TGTGCCAGCAGTCCAAGGACAGGGAATCAGCCCCAGCATTTT
few	TRBD2	TRBJ2-2	TRBV7-2	CASSPPSGNTGELFF	TGTGCCAGCAGCCCTCCTAGCGGGAACACCGGGGAGCTGTTTTTT
-	-	TRBJ2-1	TRBV11-2	CASSLRFQGGNEQFF	TGTGCCAGCAGCTTAAGATTTCAGGGGGGAAATGAGCAGTTCTTC
-	-	TRBJ1-2	TRBV7-8	CASSLGGLYGYTF	TGTGCCAGCAGCCTGGGCGGCCTCTATGGCTACACCTTC
-	TRBD1	TRBJ1-2	TRBV6-1	CASSPQGALSYGYTF	TGTGCCAGCAGTCCACAGGGGGCGCTTTCCTATGGCTACACCTTC
-	-	TRBJ2-1	TRBV14	CASSPSGTGYNEQFF	TGTGCCAGCAGCCCCAGCGGGACAGGTTACAATGAGCAGTTCTTC
-	-	TRBJ2-7	TRBV6-6	CASSYSPGPTYEQYF	TGTGCCAGCAGTTACTCCCCGGGACCAACCTACGAGCAGTACTTC
few	-	TRBJ2-5	TRBV19	CASSMGQGGQTQYF	TGTGCCAGTAGTATGGGGCAGGGGGGACAGACCCAGTACTTC
many	TRBD2	TRBJ2-1	TRBV18	CASSPWAGASNEQFF	TGTGCCAGCTCACCATGGGCGGGAGCCTCCAATGAGCAGTTCTTC
-	-	TRBJ2-7	TRBV28	CASRRDKTYEQYF	TGTGCCAGCAGGAGGGACAAGACCTACGAGCAGTACTTC
-	-	TRBJ2-1	TRBV7-2	CASSRGQGSSYNEQFF	TGTGCCAGCAGCAGAGGACAAGGAAGCTCCTACAATGAGCAGTTCTTC
-	-	TRBJ2-2	TRBV2	CASRRDSTGELFF	TGTGCCAGCAGAAGAGATTCGACCGGGGAGCTGTTTTTT
-	TRBD2	TRBJ2-4	TRBV4-2	CASSQDPPPGRAAKNIQYF	TGTGCCAGCAGCCAAGACCCTCCGCCCGGGAGGGCCGCCAAAAACATTCAGTACTTC
few	-	TRBJ1-1	TRBV4-3	CASSQEGGSEAFF	TGCGCCAGCAGCCAAGAGGGTGGAAGCGAAGCTTTCTTT
few	-	TRBJ2-3	TRBV7-9	CASSSGGAQYF	TGTGCCAGCAGCTCCGGGGGAGCGCAGTATTTT
-	TRBD2	TRBJ2-1	TRBV9	CASSVAGGRNNEQFF	TGTGCCAGCAGCGTAGCTGGCGGGAGAAACAATGAGCAGTTCTTC